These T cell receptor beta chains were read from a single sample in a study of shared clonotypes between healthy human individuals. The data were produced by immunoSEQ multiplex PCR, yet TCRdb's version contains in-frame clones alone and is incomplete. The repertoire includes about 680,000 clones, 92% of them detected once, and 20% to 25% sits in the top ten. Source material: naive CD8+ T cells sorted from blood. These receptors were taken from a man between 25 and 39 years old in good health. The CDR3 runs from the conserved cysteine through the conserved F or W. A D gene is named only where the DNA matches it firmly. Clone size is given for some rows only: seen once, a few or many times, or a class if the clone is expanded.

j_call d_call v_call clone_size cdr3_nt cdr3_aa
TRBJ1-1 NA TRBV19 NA TGTGCCAGTAGGTTTTTAGGGGACACTGAAGCTTTCTTT CASRFLGDTEAFF
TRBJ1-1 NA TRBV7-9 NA TGTGCCAGCAGCTTAGCCACTGAAGCTTTCTTT CASSLATEAFF
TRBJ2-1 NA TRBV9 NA TGTGCCAGCAGCGTATCCCGAGACTACCCATACAATGAGCAGTTCTTC CASSVSRDYPYNEQFF
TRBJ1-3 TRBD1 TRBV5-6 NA TGTGCCAGCAGCAATGGACAGGGAAGCGGAAACACCATATATTTT CASSNGQGSGNTIYF
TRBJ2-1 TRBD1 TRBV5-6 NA TGTGCCAGCAGTTTGGGCCGGGGACAGAGGAATGAGCAGTTCTTC CASSLGRGQRNEQFF
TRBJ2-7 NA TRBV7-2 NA TGTGCCAGCAGCTTAGGTGTCAGATCCTACGAGCAGTACTTC CASSLGVRSYEQYF
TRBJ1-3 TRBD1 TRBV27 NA TGTGCCAGCAGTTTATCCTCCGACAGGGGGCTGGGGGGAAACACCATATATTTT CASSLSSDRGLGGNTIYF
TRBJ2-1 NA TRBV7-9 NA TGTGCCAGCAGCTTCCCGGCATCGGGTGAGCAGTTCTTC CASSFPASGEQFF
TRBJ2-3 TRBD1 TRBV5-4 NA TGTGCCAGCAGCTTCCAGGGGGGCACAGATACGCAGTATTTT CASSFQGGTDTQYF
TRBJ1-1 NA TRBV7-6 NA TGTGCCAGCAGACCGGGATCGGGGGCCAGGGACACTGAAGCTTTCTTT CASRPGSGARDTEAFF
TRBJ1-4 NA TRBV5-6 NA TGTGCCAGCAGCATATGGGACCTCGGAAGTAATGAAAAACTGTTTTTT CASSIWDLGSNEKLFF
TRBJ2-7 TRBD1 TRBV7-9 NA TGTGCCAGCAGCACCAAACAGGGGGTATATTCCAACGAGCAGTACTTC CASSTKQGVYSNEQYF
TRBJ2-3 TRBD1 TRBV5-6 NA TGTGCCAGCAGCTTGGCCTGGGACAGGGGAAGCAGAGATACGCAGTATTTT CASSLAWDRGSRDTQYF
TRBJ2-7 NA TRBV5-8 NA TGTGCCAGCACCAAAACCGGGGCAGGGTCCTACGAGCAGTACTTC CASTKTGAGSYEQYF
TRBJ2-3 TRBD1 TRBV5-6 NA TGTGCCAGCAGCTTGAACGGACAGGGTTTGCCAGATACGCAGTATTTT CASSLNGQGLPDTQYF
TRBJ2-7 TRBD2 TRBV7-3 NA TGTGCCAGCAGCCCAACCGGACTAGCGGGAGTGGACGAGCAGTACTTC CASSPTGLAGVDEQYF
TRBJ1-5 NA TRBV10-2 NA TGCGCCAGCAGTGCCACATGGGATCAGCCCCAGCATTTT CASSATWDQPQHF
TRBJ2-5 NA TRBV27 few TGTGCCAGCAGCCCGGCGAGCCTCGGAGAGACCCAGTACTTC CASSPASLGETQYF
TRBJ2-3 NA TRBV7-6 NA TGTGCCAGCAGCACCGGCCCGCGGCGCGGTTTAGGCGGGCCAGATACGCAGTATTTT CASSTGPRRGLGGPDTQYF
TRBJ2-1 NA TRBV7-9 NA TGTGCCAGCAGCTCCGCGTTTATCTCATACAATGAGCAGTTCTTC CASSSAFISYNEQFF
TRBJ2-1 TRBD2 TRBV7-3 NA TGTGCCAGCAGCCCGACTAGCGGGACGTCCTACAATGAGCAGTTCTTC CASSPTSGTSYNEQFF
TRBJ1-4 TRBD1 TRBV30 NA TGTGCCTGGAGTTCCGGGACAGAGGAAACTAATGAAAAACTGTTTTTT CAWSSGTEETNEKLFF
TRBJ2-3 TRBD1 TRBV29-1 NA TGCAGCGTTGACCGACAGGGTAAGACGCAGTATTTT CSVDRQGKTQYF
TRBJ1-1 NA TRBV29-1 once TGCAGCGCCCCAGGGAAGATGAACACTGAAGCTTTCTTT CSAPGKMNTEAFF
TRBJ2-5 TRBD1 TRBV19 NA TGTGCCAGTAGTACGACAGGGGGATTTTCAGAGACCCAGTACTTC CASSTTGGFSETQYF
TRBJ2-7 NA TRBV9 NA TGTGCCAGCAGCGTACACCCAGGGAGCTCGTCGTGGGAGCAGTACTTC CASSVHPGSSSWEQYF
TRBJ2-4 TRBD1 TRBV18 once TGTGCCAGCTCAACGGGACAGGCTGTTTCGACGTCCAAAAACATTCAGTACTTC CASSTGQAVSTSKNIQYF
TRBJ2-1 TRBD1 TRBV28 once TGTGCCAGCAGGGGGACAGGGGGGATATACAATGAGCAGTTCTTC CASRGTGGIYNEQFF
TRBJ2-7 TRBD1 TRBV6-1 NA TGTGCCAGCAGTGACGGGACAGGGAAATACGAGCAGTACTTC CASSDGTGKYEQYF
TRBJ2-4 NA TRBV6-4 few TGTGCCAGCAGTTACTCGACTGGGGCCAAAAACATTCAGTACTTC CASSYSTGAKNIQYF
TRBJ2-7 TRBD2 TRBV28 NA TGTGCCAGCACCCCGGAAGCGGGAGGGCCTTACGAGCAGTACTTC CASTPEAGGPYEQYF
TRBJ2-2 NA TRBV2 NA TGTGCCAGCGAATCAATTAGAACCGGGGAGCTGTTTTTT CASESIRTGELFF
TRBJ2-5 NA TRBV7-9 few TGTGCCAGCAGCCGCGGTGAGACCCAGTACTTC CASSRGETQYF
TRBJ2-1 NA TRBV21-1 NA TGTGCCAGCAGCAAGACAACCTACAATGAGCAGTTCTTC CASSKTTYNEQFF
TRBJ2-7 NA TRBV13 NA TGTGCCAGCAGCTTAGAAGGAAACAGAGGCTACGAGCAGTACTTC CASSLEGNRGYEQYF
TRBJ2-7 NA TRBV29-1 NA TGCAGCGTTGAAGACCTTGGGTACGAGCAGTACTTC CSVEDLGYEQYF
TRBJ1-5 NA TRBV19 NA TGTGCCAGTAGTATTAGTACGGCAGGCTATCATCAGCCCCAGCATTTT CASSISTAGYHQPQHF
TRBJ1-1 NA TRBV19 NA TGTGCCAGTAGTATTCGGTTGGCGGAGGGGGGCGAGAACACTGAAGCTTTCTTT CASSIRLAEGGENTEAFF
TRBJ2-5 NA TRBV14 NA TGTGCCAGCAGCCAAGCCTACAGGGAAGAGACCCAGTACTTC CASSQAYREETQYF
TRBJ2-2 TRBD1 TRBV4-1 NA TGCGCCAGCAGCCATACAGGGGGCGCGGCCACCGGGGAGCTGTTTTTT CASSHTGGAATGELFF
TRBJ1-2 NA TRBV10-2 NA TGCGCCAGCACCCCAGGGGCTAACTATGGCTACACCTTC CASTPGANYGYTF
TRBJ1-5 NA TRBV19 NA TGTGCCAGTAGTATTTGGGTATCGGAGCCCCAGCATTTT CASSIWVSEPQHF
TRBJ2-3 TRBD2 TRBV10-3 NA TGTGCCATCAGTGAGCGGGGGAGGGATGGGAGCACAGATACGCAGTATTTT CAISERGRDGSTDTQYF
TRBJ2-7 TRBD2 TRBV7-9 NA TGTGCCAGCAGCCAGTATACAGGGACTAGCGGCTACGAGCAGTACTTC CASSQYTGTSGYEQYF
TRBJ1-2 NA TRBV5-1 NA TGCGCCAGCAGCTTGGTTTCCGGAGGGGACGGCTACACCTTC CASSLVSGGDGYTF
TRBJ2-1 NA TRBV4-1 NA TGCGCCAGCAGCCAAGAACCCGGAAACTCCTACAATGAGCAGTTCTTC CASSQEPGNSYNEQFF
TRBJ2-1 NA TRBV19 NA TGTGCCAGTAGTATGATACAGTCAAACTCCTACAATGAGCAGTTCTTC CASSMIQSNSYNEQFF
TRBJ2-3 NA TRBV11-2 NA TGTGCCAGCAGCCAACGACCGGGTAGCACAGATACGCAGTATTTT CASSQRPGSTDTQYF
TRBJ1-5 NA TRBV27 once TGTGCCAGCAGTTTGTACAGAAATAATCAGCCCCAGCATTTT CASSLYRNNQPQHF
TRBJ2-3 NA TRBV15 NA TGTGCCACCAGCCTGCAGGGAGATACGCAGTATTTT CATSLQGDTQYF
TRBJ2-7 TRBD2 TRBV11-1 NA TGTGCCAGCAGCTTGGGACTATACTCCTACGAGCAGTACTTC CASSLGLYSYEQYF